The entry below describes one T cell receptor (beta chain). The antigen remains undetermined. The CDR3 is made up of 13 amino acids. Germline V gene data show CDR1 as MNHNS and CDR2 as SASEGT. Trimming took 10 bases from V and 2 from J, leaving 14 bases between them. Donors consisted of healthy bone marrow donors. The entry originates in a study of cytomegalovirus exposure and HLA in healthy donors. Notes on the study in general: Researchers reported in a later analysis that a missense DCLRE1C variant was tied to TCR beta V- and J-gene trimming. In an earlier analysis, most TCR beta V segments were productive about 87% or about 30% of the time.

PCR employed 60 Vbeta and 13 Jbeta primers. Generated by immunoSEQ multiplex PCR, the TCRdb table keeps only in-frame clones and is missing some. The top ten hold more than 6.5% of the sample, which has about 130,000 clones, approximately 9% seen once. The chain employs TRBV6-1 and TRBJ1-1; no reliable D call. The clonotype originates from a woman in her 40s in good health and CMV-seropositive. The specimen sequenced was PBMCs. This CDR3 is CAILPLGNTEAFF. Written as DNA, the CDR3 is TGTGCCATCCTTCCCCTAGGCAACACTGAAGCTTTCTTT.